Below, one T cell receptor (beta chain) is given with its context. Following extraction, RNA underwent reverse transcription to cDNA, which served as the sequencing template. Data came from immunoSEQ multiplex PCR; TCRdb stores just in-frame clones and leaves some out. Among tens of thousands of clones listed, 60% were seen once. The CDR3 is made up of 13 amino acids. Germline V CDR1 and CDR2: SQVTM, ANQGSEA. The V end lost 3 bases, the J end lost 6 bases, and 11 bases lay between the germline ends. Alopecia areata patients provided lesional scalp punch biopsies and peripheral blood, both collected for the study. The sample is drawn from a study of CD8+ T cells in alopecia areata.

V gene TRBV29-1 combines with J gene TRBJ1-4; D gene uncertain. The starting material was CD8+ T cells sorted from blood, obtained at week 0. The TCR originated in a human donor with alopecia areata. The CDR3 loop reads CSVEGSMDEKLFF. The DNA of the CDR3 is TGCAGCGTTGAGGGGAGTATGGATGAAAAACTGTTTTTT.